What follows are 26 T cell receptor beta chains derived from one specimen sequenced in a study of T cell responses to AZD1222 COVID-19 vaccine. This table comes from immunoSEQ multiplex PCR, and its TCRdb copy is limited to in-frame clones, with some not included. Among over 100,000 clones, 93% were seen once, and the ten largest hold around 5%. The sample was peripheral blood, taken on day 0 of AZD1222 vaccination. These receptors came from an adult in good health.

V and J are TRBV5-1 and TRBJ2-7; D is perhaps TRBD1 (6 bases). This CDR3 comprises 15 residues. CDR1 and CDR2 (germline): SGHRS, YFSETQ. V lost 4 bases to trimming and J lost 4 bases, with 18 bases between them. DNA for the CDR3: TGCGCCAGCAGCCTCGGCCAGGGGCTCCCGTACGAGCAGTACTTC. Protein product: CASSLGQGLPYEQYF.

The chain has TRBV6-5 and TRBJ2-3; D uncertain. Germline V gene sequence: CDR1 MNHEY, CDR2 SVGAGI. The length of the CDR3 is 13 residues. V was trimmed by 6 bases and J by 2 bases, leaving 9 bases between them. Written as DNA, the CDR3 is TGTGCCAGCAGGCTGACCCTCACAGATACGCAGTATTTT. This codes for CASRLTLTDTQYF.

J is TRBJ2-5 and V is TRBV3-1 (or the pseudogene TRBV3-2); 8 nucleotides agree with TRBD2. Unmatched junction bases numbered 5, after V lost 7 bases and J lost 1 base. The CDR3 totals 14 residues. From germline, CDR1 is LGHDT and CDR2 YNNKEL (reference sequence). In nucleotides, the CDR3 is TGTGCCAGCAAAAACGGGGGGGGCCAAGAGACCCAGTACTTC. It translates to CASKNGGGQETQYF.

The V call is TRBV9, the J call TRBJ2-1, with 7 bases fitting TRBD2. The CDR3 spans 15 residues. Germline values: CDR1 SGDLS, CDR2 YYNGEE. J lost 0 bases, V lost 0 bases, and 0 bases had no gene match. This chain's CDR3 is CASSVVAGSYNEQFF. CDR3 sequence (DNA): TGTGCCAGCAGCGTAGTAGCGGGCTCCTACAATGAGCAGTTCTTC.

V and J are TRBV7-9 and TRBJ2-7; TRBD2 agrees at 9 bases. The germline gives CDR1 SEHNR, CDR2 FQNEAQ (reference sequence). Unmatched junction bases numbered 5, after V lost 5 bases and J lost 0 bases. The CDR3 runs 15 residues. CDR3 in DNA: TGTGCCAGCAGCCTAGGACTAGCGAGCTCCTACGAGCAGTACTTC. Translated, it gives CASSLGLASSYEQYF.

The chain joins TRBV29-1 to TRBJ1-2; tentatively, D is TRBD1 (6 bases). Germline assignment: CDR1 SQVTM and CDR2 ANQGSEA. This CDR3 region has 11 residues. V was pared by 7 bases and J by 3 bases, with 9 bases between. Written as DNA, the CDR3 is TGCAGCGCCCGGACAGACTATGGCTACACCTTC. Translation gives CSARTDYGYTF.

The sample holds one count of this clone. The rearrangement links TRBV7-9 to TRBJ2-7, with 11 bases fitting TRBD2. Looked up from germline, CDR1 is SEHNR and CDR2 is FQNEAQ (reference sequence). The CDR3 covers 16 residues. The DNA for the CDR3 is TGTTCTCTCCCGGGACTAGCGGTCCCCTGGGACTACGAGCAGTACTTC. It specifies CSLPGLAVPWDYEQYF. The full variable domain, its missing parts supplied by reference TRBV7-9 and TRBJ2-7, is DTGVSQNPRHKITKRGQNVTFRCDPISEHNRLYWYRQTLGQGPEFLTYFQNEAQLEKSRLLSDRFSAERPKGSFSTLEIQRTEQGDSAMYLCSLPGLAVPWDYEQYFGPGTRLTVT.

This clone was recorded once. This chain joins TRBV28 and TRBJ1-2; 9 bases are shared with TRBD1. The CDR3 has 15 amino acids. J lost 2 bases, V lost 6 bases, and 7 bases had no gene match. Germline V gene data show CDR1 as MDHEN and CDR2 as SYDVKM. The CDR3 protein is CASSPEGQGNYGYTF. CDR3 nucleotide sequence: TGTGCCAGCAGCCCCGAGGGACAGGGAAACTATGGCTACACCTTC.

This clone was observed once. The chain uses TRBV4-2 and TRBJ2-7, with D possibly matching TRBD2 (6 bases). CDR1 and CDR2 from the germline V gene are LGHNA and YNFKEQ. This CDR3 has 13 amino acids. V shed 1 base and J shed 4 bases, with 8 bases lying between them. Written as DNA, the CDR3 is TGTGCCAGCAGCCAAGTGGGGGGATACGAGCAGTACTTC. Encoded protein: CASSQVGGYEQYF.

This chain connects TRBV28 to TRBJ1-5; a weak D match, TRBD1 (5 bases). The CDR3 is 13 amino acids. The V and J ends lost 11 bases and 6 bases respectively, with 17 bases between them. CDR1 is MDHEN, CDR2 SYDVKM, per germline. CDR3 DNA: TGTGCCGGGGCGGGACCGGGGCGTCAGCCCCAGCATTTT. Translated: CAGAGPGRQPQHF.

CDR3 coding DNA: TGTGCCAGCATCCCCCCCCTAGCCAGGGGTGTGAGTGAGCAGTTCTTC. It specifies CASIPPLARGVSEQFF. The chain recombines TRBV13 with TRBJ2-1; tentative D call: TRBD1 (6 bases). CDR1 PRHDT and CDR2 FYEKMQ come from the germline V gene (reference sequence). V was clipped by 7 bases and J by 9 bases, with 25 bases between them. The CDR3 length is 16 residues.

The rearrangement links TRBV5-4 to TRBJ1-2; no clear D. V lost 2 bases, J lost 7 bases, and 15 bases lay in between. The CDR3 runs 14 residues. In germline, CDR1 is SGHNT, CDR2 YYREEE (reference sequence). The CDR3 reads CASSLPLAAGGYTF. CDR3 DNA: TGTGCCAGCAGCTTACCTTTAGCGGCAGGTGGCTACACCTTC.

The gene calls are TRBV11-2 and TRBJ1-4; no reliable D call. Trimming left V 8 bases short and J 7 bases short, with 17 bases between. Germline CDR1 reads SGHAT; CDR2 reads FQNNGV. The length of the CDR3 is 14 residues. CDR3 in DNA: TGTGCCAGCCGAAAAGGAGGGTTTAGTGAAAAACTGTTTTTT. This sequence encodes CASRKGGFSEKLFF. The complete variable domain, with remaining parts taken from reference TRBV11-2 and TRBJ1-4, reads EAGVAQSPRYKIIEKRQSVAFWCNPISGHATLYWYQQILGQGPKLLIQFQNNGVVDDSQLPKDRFSAERLKGVDSTLKIQPAKLEDSAVYLCASRKGGFSEKLFFGSGTQLSVL.

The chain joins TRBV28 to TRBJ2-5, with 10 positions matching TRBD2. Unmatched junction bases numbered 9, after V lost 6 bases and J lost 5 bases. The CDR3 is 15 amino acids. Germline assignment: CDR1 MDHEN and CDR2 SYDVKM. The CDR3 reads CASSRPLAGAETQYF. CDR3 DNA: TGTGCCAGCAGCCGTCCCCTAGCGGGAGCGGAGACCCAGTACTTC.

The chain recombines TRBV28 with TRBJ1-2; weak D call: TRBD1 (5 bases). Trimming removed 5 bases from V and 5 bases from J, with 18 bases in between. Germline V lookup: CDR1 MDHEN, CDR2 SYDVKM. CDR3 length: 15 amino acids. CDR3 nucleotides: TGTGCCAGCAGTCCCACCGGGAGGGGCATGTATGGCTACACCTTC. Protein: CASSPTGRGMYGYTF.

DNA of the CDR3: TGTGCCTGGGTGCGTCGGGGAACCGCTAACTATGGCTACACCTTC. Its protein is CAWVRRGTANYGYTF. The chain carries TRBV30 and TRBJ1-2, with D unclear. Germline-derived CDR1 and CDR2 are GTSNPN and SVGIG (reference sequence). V lost 5 bases, J lost 0 bases, and 16 bases lay in between. The CDR3 extends over 15 amino acids.

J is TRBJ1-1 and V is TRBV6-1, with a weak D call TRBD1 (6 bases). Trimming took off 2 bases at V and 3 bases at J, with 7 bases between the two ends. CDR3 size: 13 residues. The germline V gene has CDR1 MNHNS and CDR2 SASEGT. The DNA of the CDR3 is TGTGCCAGCAGTGAAAGGACAGACACTGAAGCTTTCTTT. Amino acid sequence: CASSERTDTEAFF.

The CDR3 sequence: CASSSPRLAGPTGELFF. CDR3 DNA sequence: TGTGCCAGCAGCTCCCCCCGACTAGCGGGACCAACCGGGGAGCTGTTTTTT. This chain connects TRBV7-9 to TRBJ2-2, with 11 bases fitting TRBD2. CDR3 length: 17 amino acids. Trimming cost V 4 bases and J 5 bases; bases outside gene matches: 9. Looked up from germline, CDR1 is SEHNR and CDR2 is FQNEAQ (reference sequence).

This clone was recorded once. The CDR3 here is CASSLGLLLAGTYNEQFF. The CDR3 DNA is TGCGCCAGCAGCTTGGGCCTCCTTCTAGCGGGAACCTACAATGAGCAGTTCTTC. This chain uses TRBV5-1 with TRBJ2-1; 9 nucleotides match TRBD2. The CDR3 loop spans 18 amino acids. V was pared by 0 bases and J by 2 bases, with 9 bases of the junction left unmatched. Germline loops: CDR1 SGHRS, CDR2 YFSETQ. Variable domain in full (rest from reference TRBV5-1 and TRBJ2-1): KAGVTQTPRYLIKTRGQQVTLSCSPISGHRSVSWYQQTPGQGLQFLFEYFSETQRNKGNFPGRFSGRQFSNSRSEMNVSTLELGDSALYLCASSLGLLLAGTYNEQFFGPGTRLTVL.

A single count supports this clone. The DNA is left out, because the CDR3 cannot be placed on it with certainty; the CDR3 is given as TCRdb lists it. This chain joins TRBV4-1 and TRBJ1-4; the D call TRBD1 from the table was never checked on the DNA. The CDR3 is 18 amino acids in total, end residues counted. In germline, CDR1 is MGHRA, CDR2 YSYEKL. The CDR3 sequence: CASSQTTSVAATNEKLFF.

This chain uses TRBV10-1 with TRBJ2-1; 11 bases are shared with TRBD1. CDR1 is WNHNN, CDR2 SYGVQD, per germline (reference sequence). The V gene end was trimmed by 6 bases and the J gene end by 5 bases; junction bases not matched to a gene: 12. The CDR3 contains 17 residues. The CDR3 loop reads CASSVGTGGLLDNEQFF. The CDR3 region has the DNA TGCGCCAGCAGCGTCGGGACAGGGGGATTACTCGACAATGAGCAGTTCTTC.

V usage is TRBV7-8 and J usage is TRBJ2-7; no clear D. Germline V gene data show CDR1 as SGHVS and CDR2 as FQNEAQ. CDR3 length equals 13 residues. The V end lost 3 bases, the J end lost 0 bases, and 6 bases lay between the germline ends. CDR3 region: CASSFGSSYEQYF. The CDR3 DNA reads TGTGCCAGCAGCTTCGGCAGCTCCTACGAGCAGTACTTC.

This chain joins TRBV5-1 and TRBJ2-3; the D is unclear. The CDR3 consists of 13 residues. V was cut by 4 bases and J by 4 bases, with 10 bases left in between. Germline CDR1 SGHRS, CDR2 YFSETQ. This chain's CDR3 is CASSPTVADTQYF. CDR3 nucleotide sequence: TGCGCCAGCAGCCCGACGGTCGCAGATACGCAGTATTTT.

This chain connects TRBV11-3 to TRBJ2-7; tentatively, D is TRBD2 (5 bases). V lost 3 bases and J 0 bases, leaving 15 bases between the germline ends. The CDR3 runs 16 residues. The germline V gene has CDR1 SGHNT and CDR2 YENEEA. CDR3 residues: CASSLVSMGSSYEQYF. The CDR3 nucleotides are TGTGCCAGCAGCTTGGTTAGCATGGGGAGCTCCTACGAGCAGTACTTC.

DNA for the CDR3: TGCAGTGCTAGTGTCCTAGCGGGAGAGGTTGGTGAGCAGTTCTTC. As protein: CSASVLAGEVGEQFF. The chain links TRBV20-1 to TRBJ2-1, with TRBD2 matching over 10 bases. The CDR3 runs to 15 residues. Germline lookup yields CDR1 DFQATT and CDR2 SNEGSKA (reference sequence). The J segment lost 9 bases and the V segment lost 3 bases, leaving 11 bases of the junction unmatched.

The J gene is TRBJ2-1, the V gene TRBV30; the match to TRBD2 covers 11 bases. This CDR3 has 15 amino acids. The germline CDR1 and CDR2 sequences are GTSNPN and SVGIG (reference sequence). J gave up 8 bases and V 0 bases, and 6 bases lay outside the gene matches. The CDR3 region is CAWSVRSGRVDEQFF. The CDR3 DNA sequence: TGTGCCTGGAGTGTACGTAGCGGGAGGGTCGATGAGCAGTTCTTC.